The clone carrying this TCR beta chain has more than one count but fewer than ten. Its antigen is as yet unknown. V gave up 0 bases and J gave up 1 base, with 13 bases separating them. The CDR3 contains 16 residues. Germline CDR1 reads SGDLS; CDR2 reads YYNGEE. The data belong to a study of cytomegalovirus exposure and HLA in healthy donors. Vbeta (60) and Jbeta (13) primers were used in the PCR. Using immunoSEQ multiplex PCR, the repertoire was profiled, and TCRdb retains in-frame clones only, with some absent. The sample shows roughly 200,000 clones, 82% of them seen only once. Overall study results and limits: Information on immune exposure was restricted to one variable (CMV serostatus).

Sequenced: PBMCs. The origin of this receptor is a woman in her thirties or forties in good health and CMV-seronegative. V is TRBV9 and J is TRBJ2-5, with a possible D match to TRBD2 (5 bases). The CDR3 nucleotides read TGTGCCAGCAGCGTAGACAGCGGATTATTCCAAGAGACCCAGTACTTC. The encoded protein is CASSVDSGLFQETQYF.